The clone carrying this TCR beta chain was detected ten times or more. Antigen unknown. This sample is part of a study of T cells in Graves' hyperthyroidism and ophthalmopathy. Study-wide context: Initial diagnosis, before any treatment, was when peripheral blood was collected. Study-wide findings and caveats: Progression to ophthalmopathy was predicted a median of approximately 6.4 months early.

Ophthalmopathy cases met thresholds of Clinical Activity Score at least 3, NOSPECS grade at least 4 and duration under 3 months. Trimming cost V 0 bases and J 5 bases; bases outside gene matches: 8. This CDR3 is 15 amino acids long. CDR1 and CDR2 (germline): DFQATT, SNEGSKA (reference sequence). What was amplified from RNA transcripts were TCR beta CDR3 regions. A first-round RT-PCR of the TCR CDR3 used the HTBI primer set. One entry per CDR3 protein results from TCRdb running MiXCR on the multiplex PCR reads. The repertoire holds over 450,000 distinct CDR3 sequences, 17% seen once, with 17% in the top ten.

The source is a young woman with Graves' ophthalmopathy. V is TRBV20-1 and J is TRBJ2-3; 7 bases line up with TRBD2. The sequenced material came from blood. In nucleotides, the CDR3 is TGCAGTGCTAGAGATCAGGGCGGGAGAATAGATACGCAGTATTTT. This codes for CSARDQGGRIDTQYF.